The T cell receptor beta chain described here comes from a study of T cell changes during pregnancy in multiple sclerosis. Germline lookup yields CDR1 SNHLY and CDR2 FYNNEI. Trimming removed 3 bases from V and 3 bases from J, with 9 bases in between. This CDR3 has 14 amino acids. Generated by immunoSEQ multiplex PCR, the TCRdb table keeps only in-frame clones and is missing some. Of tens of thousands of clones listed, under 95% are singletons. A few counts support this clone. The sample holds other DNA sequences that translate to the same CDR3. The receptor comes from a female donor in good health, enrolled as a control in a pregnancy study. The genes are TRBV2 and TRBJ1-5, with D maybe TRBD1 (6 bases). This material consisted of peripheral blood, taken in the first trimester of pregnancy. This CDR3 is CASSDRTANQPQHF. CDR3 bases: TGTGCCAGCAGTGATCGGACAGCCAATCAGCCCCAGCATTTT.